This T cell receptor (beta chain) is drawn from a study of blood T cell repertoires in COVID-19. Trimming removed 6 bases from V and 8 bases from J; junction bases left unmatched: 6. The length of the CDR3 is 15 residues. CDR1 is MNHEY, CDR2 SMNVEV, per germline (reference sequence). As handled by the study authors: Reference gene primer amplification gave estimated nucleated cell counts. The data were produced by immunoSEQ multiplex PCR, yet TCRdb's version contains in-frame clones alone and is incomplete. The V and J calls and the clone size are those of that table, but D and trimming were determined from the DNA. Among about 55,000 clones listed, roughly 85% were seen once. This clone was observed once.

Specimen: peripheral blood. The chain uses TRBV27 and TRBJ2-3, with 15 bases matching TRBD2. This TCR derives from a human donor in a cohort sampled during active COVID-19. The CDR3 loop is CASRTGTSGGSTQYF. Written as DNA, the CDR3 is TGTGCCAGCAGGACCGGGACTAGCGGGGGGTCTACGCAGTATTTT.